The entry below gives a single T cell receptor beta chain sequence along with its context. The sample belongs to a study of STAT5B mutations in CD4+ large granular lymphocyte leukemia. Libraries were prepared by immunoSEQ multiplex PCR; TCRdb keeps only in-frame clonotypes and omits some of them. The sample carries about 29,000 clones, around 80% recorded once. V was clipped by 6 bases and J by 2 bases; unmatched bases: 10. Germline loops: CDR1 MNHNS, CDR2 SASEGT. The length of the CDR3 is 15 residues. Sequencing used CD4+ T cells from blood buffy coats. The chain is built from TRBV6-1 and TRBJ2-7; 7 positions agree with TRBD2. The sequence was collected from a human donor in good health. CDR3 sequence (DNA): TGTGCCAGCAGGGCCTCGGCGGGGGATACCTACGAGCAGTACGTC. This sequence encodes CASRASAGDTYEQYV.